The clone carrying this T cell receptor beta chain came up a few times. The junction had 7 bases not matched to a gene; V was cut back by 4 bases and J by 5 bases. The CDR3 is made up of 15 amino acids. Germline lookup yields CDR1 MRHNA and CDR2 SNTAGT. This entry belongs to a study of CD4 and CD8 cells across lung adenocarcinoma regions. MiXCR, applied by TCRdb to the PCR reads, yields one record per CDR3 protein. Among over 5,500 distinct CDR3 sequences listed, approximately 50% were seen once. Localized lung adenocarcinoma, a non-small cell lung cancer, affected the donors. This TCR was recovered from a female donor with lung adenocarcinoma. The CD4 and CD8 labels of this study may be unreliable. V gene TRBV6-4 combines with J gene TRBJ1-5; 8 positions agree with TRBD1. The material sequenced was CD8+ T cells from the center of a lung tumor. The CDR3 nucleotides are TGTGCCAGCAGTGCTGACAGGGGATTCTATCAGCCCCAGCATTTT. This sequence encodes CASSADRGFYQPQHF.